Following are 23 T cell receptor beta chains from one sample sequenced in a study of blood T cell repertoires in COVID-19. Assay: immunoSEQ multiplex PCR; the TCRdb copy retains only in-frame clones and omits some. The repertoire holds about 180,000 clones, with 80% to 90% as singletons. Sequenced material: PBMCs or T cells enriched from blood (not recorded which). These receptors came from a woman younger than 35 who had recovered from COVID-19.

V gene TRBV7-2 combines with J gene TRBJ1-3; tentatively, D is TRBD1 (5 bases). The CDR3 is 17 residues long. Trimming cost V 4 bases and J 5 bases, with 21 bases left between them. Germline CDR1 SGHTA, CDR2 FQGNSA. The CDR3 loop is CASSSPPAPKGRNTIYF. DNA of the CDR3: TGTGCCAGCAGCTCCCCCCCGGCCCCGAAGGGGAGAAACACCATATATTTT.

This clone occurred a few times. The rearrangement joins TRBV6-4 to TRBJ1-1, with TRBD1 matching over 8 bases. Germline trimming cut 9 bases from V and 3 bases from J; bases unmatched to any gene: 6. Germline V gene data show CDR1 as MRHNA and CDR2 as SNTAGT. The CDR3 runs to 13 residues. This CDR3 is CASYKDRDTEAFF. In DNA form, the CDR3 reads TGTGCCAGTTATAAGGACAGGGACACTGAAGCTTTCTTT.

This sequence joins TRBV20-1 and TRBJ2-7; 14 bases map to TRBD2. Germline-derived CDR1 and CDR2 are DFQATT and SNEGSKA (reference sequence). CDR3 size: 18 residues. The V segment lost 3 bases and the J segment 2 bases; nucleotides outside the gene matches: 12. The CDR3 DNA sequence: TGCAGTGCTAGTATTCTTGGACTAGCGGGGGGCTACACCTACGAGCAGTACTTC. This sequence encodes CSASILGLAGGYTYEQYF.

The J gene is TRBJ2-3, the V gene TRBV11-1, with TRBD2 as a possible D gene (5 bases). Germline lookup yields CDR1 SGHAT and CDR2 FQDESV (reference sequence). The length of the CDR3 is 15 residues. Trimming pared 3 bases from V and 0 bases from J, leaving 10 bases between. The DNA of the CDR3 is TGTGCCAGCAGCTTCTGGACTGGGAGCACAGATACGCAGTATTTT. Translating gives CASSFWTGSTDTQYF. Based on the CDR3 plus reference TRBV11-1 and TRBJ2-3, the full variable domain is EAEVAQSPRYKITEKSQAVAFWCDPISGHATLYWYRQILGQGPELLVQFQDESVVDDSQLPKDRFSAERLKGVDSTLKIQPAELGDSAMYLCASSFWTGSTDTQYFGPGTRLTVL.

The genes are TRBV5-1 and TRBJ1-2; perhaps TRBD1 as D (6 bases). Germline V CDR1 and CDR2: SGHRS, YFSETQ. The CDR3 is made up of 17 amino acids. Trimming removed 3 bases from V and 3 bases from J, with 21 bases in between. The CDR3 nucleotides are TGCGCCAGCAGCTCGGGGGGGCCTACAGGGATTCACTATGGCTACACCTTC. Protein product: CASSSGGPTGIHYGYTF.

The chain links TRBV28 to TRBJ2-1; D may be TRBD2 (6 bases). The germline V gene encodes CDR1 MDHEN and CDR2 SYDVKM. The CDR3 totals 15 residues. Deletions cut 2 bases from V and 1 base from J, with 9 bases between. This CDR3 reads CASSLLGGSYNEQFF. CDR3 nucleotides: TGTGCCAGCAGTTTACTAGGAGGGTCCTACAATGAGCAGTTCTTC.

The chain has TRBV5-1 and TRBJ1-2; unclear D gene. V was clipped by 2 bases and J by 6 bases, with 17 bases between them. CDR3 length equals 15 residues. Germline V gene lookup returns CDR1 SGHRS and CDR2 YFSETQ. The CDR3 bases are TGCGCCAGCAGCTTAAGTGCGGGTGTCGGAGATGGCTACACCTTC. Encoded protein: CASSLSAGVGDGYTF.

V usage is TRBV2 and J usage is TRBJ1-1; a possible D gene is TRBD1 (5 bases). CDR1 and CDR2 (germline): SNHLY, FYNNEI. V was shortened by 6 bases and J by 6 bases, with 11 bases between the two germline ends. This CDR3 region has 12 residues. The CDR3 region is CASSWGGSEAFF. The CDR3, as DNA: TGTGCCAGCAGCTGGGGGGGGTCTGAAGCTTTCTTT.

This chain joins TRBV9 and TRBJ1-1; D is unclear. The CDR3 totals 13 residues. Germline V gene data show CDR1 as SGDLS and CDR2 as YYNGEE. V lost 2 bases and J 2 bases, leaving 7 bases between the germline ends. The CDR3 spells CASSVDLNTEAFF. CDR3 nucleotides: TGTGCCAGCAGCGTTGACTTAAACACTGAAGCTTTCTTT. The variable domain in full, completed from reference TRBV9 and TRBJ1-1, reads DSGVTQTPKHLITATGQRVTLRCSPRSGDLSVYWYQQSLDQGLQFLIQYYNGEERAKGNILERFSAQQFPDLHSELNLSSLELGDSALYFCASSVDLNTEAFFGQGTRLTVV.

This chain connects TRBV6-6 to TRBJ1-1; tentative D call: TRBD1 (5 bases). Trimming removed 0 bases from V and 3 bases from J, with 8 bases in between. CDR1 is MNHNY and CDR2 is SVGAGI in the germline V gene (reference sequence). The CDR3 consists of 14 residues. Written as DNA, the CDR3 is TGTGCCAGCAGTTACTCGACAGACTACACTGAAGCTTTCTTT. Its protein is CASSYSTDYTEAFF.

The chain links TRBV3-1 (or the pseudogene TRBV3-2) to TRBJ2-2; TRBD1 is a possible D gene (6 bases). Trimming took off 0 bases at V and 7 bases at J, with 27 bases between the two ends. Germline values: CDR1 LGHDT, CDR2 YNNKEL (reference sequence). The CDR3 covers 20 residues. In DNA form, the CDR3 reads TGTGCCAGCAGCCAAGAGTTGGGGGCTTCTAGCAACGAGATGGTCGGGGAGCTGTTTTTT. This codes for CASSQELGASSNEMVGELFF.

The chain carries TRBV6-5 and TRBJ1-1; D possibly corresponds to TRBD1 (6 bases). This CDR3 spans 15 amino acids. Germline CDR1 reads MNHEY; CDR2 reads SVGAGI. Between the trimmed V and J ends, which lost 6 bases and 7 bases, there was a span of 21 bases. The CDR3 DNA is TGTGCCAGCAGCAAACCAGCAGGGGAAGGTGGTGAAGCTTTCTTT. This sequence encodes CASSKPAGEGGEAFF.

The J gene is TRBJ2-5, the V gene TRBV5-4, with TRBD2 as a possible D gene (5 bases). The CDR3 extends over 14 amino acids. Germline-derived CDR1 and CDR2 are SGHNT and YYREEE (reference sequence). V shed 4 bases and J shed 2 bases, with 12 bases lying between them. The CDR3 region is CASSVYGIQETQYF. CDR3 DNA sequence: TGTGCCAGCAGCGTATACGGGATACAAGAGACCCAGTACTTC. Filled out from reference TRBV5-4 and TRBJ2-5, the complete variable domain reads ETGVTQSPTHLIKTRGQQVTLRCSSQSGHNTVSWYQQALGQGPQFIFQYYREEENGRGNFPPRFSGLQFPNYSSELNVNALELDDSALYLCASSVYGIQETQYFGPGTRLLVL.

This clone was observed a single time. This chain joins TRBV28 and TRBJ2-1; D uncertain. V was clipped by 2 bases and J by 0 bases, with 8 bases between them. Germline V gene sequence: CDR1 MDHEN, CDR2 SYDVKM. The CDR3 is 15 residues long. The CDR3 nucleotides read TGTGCCAGCAGTTTAGCGCTGAGCTCCTACAATGAGCAGTTCTTC. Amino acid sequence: CASSLALSSYNEQFF.

This CDR3 reads CASSLSGSTDTQYF. The DNA for the CDR3 is TGTGCCAGCAGTCTTAGCGGGAGCACAGATACGCAGTATTTT. This chain connects TRBV27 to TRBJ2-3, with 7 positions matching TRBD2. V lost 5 bases, J lost 0 bases, and 2 bases stayed unmatched. The CDR3 totals 14 residues. Germline V gene sequence: CDR1 MNHEY, CDR2 SMNVEV (reference sequence).

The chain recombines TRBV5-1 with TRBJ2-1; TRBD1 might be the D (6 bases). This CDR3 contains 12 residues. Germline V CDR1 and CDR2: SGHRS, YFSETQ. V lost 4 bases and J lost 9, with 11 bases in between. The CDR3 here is CASSAQGTEQFF. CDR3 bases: TGCGCCAGCAGCGCACAGGGTACTGAGCAGTTCTTC.

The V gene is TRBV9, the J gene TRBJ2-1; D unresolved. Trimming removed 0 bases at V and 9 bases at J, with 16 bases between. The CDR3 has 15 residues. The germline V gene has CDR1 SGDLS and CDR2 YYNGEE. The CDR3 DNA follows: TGTGCCAGCAGCGTAGCGTCAATTGCAATCGGTGAGCAGTTCTTC. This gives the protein CASSVASIAIGEQFF. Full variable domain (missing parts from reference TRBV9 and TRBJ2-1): DSGVTQTPKHLITATGQRVTLRCSPRSGDLSVYWYQQSLDQGLQFLIQYYNGEERAKGNILERFSAQQFPDLHSELNLSSLELGDSALYFCASSVASIAIGEQFFGPGTRLTVL.

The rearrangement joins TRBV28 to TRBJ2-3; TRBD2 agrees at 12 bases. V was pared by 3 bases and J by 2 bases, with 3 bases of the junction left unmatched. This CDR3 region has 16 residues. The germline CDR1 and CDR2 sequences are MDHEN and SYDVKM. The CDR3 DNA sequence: TGTGCCAGCAGTTTTAGACTAGCGGGAGCCACAGATACGCAGTATTTT. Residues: CASSFRLAGATDTQYF.

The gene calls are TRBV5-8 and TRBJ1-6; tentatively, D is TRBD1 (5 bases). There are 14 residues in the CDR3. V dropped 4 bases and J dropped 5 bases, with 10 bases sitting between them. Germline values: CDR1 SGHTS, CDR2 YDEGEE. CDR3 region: CASSNRQNNSPLHF. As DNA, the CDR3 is TGTGCCAGCAGCAACAGACAGAATAATTCACCCCTCCACTTT. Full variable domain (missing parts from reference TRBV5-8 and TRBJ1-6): EAGVTQSPTHLIKTRGQQATLRCSPISGHTSVYWYQQALGLGLQFLLWYDEGEERNRGNFPPRFSGRQFPNYSSELNVNALELEDSALYLCASSNRQNNSPLHFGNGTRLTVT.

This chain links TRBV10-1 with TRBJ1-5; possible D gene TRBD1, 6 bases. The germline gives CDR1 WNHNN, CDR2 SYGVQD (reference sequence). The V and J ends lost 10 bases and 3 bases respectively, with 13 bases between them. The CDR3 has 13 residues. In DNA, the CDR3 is TGCGCCACCCAACAGGGTCTCAATCAGCCCCAGCATTTT. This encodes CATQQGLNQPQHF.

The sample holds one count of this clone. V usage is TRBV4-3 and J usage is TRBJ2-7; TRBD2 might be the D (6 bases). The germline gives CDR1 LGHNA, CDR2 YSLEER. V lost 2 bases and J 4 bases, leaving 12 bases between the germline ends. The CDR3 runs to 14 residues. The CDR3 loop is CASSQLPGVYEQYF. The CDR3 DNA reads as TGCGCCAGCAGCCAACTGCCGGGGGTGTACGAGCAGTACTTC.

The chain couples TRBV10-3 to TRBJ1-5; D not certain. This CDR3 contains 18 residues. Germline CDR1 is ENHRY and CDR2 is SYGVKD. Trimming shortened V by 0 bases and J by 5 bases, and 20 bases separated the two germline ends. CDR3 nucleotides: TGTGCCATCAGTGAGTCGATCTCGGTGGGATTCGGGGATCAGCCCCAGCATTTT. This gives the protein CAISESISVGFGDQPQHF.

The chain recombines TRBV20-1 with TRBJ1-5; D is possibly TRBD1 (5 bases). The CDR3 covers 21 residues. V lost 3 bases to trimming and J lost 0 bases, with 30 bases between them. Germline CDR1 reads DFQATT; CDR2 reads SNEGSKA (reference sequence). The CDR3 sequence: CSASGLRGGAGFNYSNQPQHF. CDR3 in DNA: TGCAGTGCTAGTGGACTAAGAGGAGGGGCCGGCTTTAATTATAGCAATCAGCCCCAGCATTTT.